Listed here are 31 T cell receptor beta chains from one sample, sequenced in a study of identical twins. TCRdb passed the 5' RACE reads through MiXCR, listing each CDR3 protein once. Here the sample spans approximately 890,000 distinct CDR3 sequences, over 9% being singletons. This sample also belongs to another study, concerning yellow fever vaccine responses in identical twins.

Input material: PBMCs. The receptors stem from a woman under 30 in good health.

This clonotype occurred a few times. This rearrangement joins TRBV5-6 to TRBJ1-2; unclear D gene. The ends were cut back, 0 bases at V and 1 base at J, with 13 bases in the middle. This CDR3 spans 16 amino acids. The germline CDR1 and CDR2 sequences are SGHDT and YYEEEE. The CDR3 loop is CASSLDSLRFNYGYTF. The CDR3, as DNA: TGTGCCAGCAGCTTGGACAGCCTCCGATTTAACTATGGCTACACCTTC.

This clonotype was seen a few times. The rearrangement uses TRBV3-1 and TRBJ2-1; 10 bases fit TRBD2. CDR3 size: 20 residues. Germline CDR1 and CDR2: LGHDT and YNNKEL (reference sequence). V was clipped by 4 bases and J by 5 bases; unmatched bases: 20. The DNA of the CDR3 is TGTGCCAGCAGCCCGCTCTGGTTAGCGGGGGGCGCACAGCATCACAATGAGCAGTTCTTC. As protein: CASSPLWLAGGAQHHNEQFF.

This chain uses TRBV12-3 or TRBV12-4 with TRBJ2-1, with TRBD2 matching 13 bases. Trimming at V came to 6 bases and at J to 4 bases, leaving 6 bases not matched to a gene. The CDR3 loop spans 16 amino acids. The CDR3: CASRTGTSGTYNEQFF. CDR3 in DNA: TGTGCCAGCAGAACCGGGACTAGCGGGACATACAATGAGCAGTTCTTC.

This chain joins TRBV11-1 and TRBJ2-7; D gene ambiguous. The V gene lost 1 base and the J gene lost 2 bases, with 12 bases spanning the gap. CDR3 length: 15 residues. Germline V gives CDR1 SGHAT, CDR2 FQDESV (reference sequence). Here the CDR3 DNA reads TGTGCCAGCAGCTTAGAGGACCGCGGAACCTACGAGCAGTACTTC. Translated: CASSLEDRGTYEQYF. The full variable domain, with the rest looked up from reference TRBV11-1 and TRBJ2-7, is EAEVAQSPRYKITEKSQAVAFWCDPISGHATLYWYRQILGQGPELLVQFQDESVVDDSQLPKDRFSAERLKGVDSTLKIQPAELGDSAMYLCASSLEDRGTYEQYFGPGTRLTVT.

This clonotype has only a few counts. The rearrangement joins TRBV5-1 to TRBJ2-3, with 7 positions matching TRBD1. This CDR3 has 15 amino acids. Trimming took 4 bases from V and 4 from J; bases not matched to a gene: 9. Germline V lookup: CDR1 SGHRS, CDR2 YFSETQ. The CDR3 coding sequence is TGCGCCAGCAGCGGAAGACAGGGTTCGGCAGATACGCAGTATTTT. This codes for CASSGRQGSADTQYF.

The chain recombines TRBV20-1 with TRBJ2-5; D remains ambiguous. Deletions cut 1 base from V and 1 base from J, with 10 bases between. Germline CDR1 reads DFQATT; CDR2 reads SNEGSKA (reference sequence). The CDR3 consists of 14 residues. The CDR3 here is CSARARQIQETQYF. The CDR3 DNA follows: TGCAGTGCTAGAGCCAGGCAGATCCAAGAGACCCAGTACTTC.

The chain recombines TRBV20-1 with TRBJ2-5, with a tentative D call TRBD1 (5 bases). Trimming shortened V by 6 bases and J by 2 bases, and 19 bases separated the two germline ends. This CDR3 region has 15 residues. Germline V CDR1 and CDR2: DFQATT, SNEGSKA (reference sequence). The CDR3 here is CSAQGDKGAQETQYF. The CDR3 DNA is TGCAGTGCCCAAGGAGACAAAGGGGCACAAGAGACCCAGTACTTC.

The CDR3 loop is CSAREQPITEAFF. CDR3 sequence (DNA): TGCAGTGCTAGAGAACAGCCGATCACTGAAGCTTTCTTT. V is TRBV20-1 and J is TRBJ1-1; D gene unclear. CDR1 is DFQATT, CDR2 SNEGSKA, per germline (reference sequence). Trimming cost V 0 bases and J 4 bases, with 9 bases left between them. This CDR3 has 13 residues.

V and J are TRBV7-9 and TRBJ2-7, with 7 positions matching TRBD1. The CDR3 extends over 16 amino acids. Germline V CDR1 and CDR2: SEHNR, FQNEAQ (reference sequence). V shed 4 bases, J shed 3 bases, and the junction held 12 bases outside the gene matches. The CDR3 sequence is CASSSYRDSSYYEQYV. CDR3 coding DNA: TGTGCCAGCAGCTCTTATAGGGACAGCAGTTACTACGAGCAGTACGTC.

This clonotype appeared a few times. V and J are TRBV7-9 and TRBJ1-4, with a possible D match to TRBD1 (5 bases). The CDR3 is 13 residues long. Germline CDR1 is SEHNR and CDR2 is FQNEAQ (reference sequence). Trimming cost V 6 bases and J 8 bases, with 13 bases left between them. The CDR3 nucleotides are TGTGCCAGCAGGAAAGGGGCGCAGGAAAAACTGTTTTTT. Protein sequence: CASRKGAQEKLFF.

This clonotype was observed a handful of times. J is TRBJ2-1 and V is TRBV4-2; 10 nucleotides line up with TRBD2. The V gene end was trimmed by 1 base and the J gene end by 10 bases; junction bases not matched to a gene: 7. The CDR3 is 15 residues long. The germline gives CDR1 LGHNA, CDR2 YNFKEQ. As DNA, the CDR3 is TGTGCCAGCAGCCAAGCTGGGACTAGCGCGGCGGAGCAGTTCTTC. Translating it yields CASSQAGTSAAEQFF.

This clonotype was detected a few times. V usage is TRBV29-1 and J usage is TRBJ2-1; 11 bases line up with TRBD2. The V segment lost 4 bases and the J segment 6 bases; nucleotides outside the gene matches: 8. Germline V gene lookup returns CDR1 SQVTM and CDR2 ANQGSEA. The CDR3 totals 15 residues. DNA of the CDR3: TGCAGCGTTGGGGTGTTAGCGGGAGGGGGCAATGAGCAGTTCTTC. Encoded protein: CSVGVLAGGGNEQFF.

This clonotype has a count of ten or more. The rearrangement links TRBV7-8 to TRBJ2-1, with a possible D match to TRBD2 (5 bases). Germline V lookup: CDR1 SGHVS, CDR2 FQNEAQ. This CDR3 region has 15 residues. Between the trimmed V and J ends, which lost 3 bases and 6 bases, there was a span of 15 bases. In DNA, the CDR3 is TGTGCCAGCAGCTTTGGCTACAATCTAGCCAATGAGCAGTTCTTC. Amino acids: CASSFGYNLANEQFF. Full variable domain (missing parts from reference TRBV7-8 and TRBJ2-1): GAGVSQSPRYKVAKRGQDVALRCDPISGHVSLFWYQQALGQGPEFLTYFQNEAQLDKSGLPSDRFFAERPEGSVSTLKIQRTQQEDSAVYLCASSFGYNLANEQFFGPGTRLTVL.

This chain joins TRBV3-1 and TRBJ2-7; a weak D match, TRBD2 (5 bases). V dropped 4 bases and J dropped 0 bases, with 13 bases sitting between them. This CDR3 spans 15 amino acids. Per the germline V gene, CDR1 is LGHDT and CDR2 is YNNKEL (reference sequence). The CDR3 reads CASSPDFTRSYEQYF. CDR3 sequence (DNA): TGTGCCAGCAGCCCGGACTTCACTCGCTCCTACGAGCAGTACTTC.

This clonotype was seen only a few times. J is TRBJ2-7 and V is TRBV10-3; TRBD1 might be the D (5 bases). Per the germline V gene, CDR1 is ENHRY and CDR2 is SYGVKD. V lost 7 bases to trimming and J lost 5 bases, with 18 bases between them. The CDR3 spans 14 residues. The CDR3 is CAINVAREGDEQYF. CDR3 sequence (DNA): TGTGCCATCAATGTCGCCAGGGAAGGAGACGAGCAGTACTTC.

This clonotype was counted at least ten times. This chain joins TRBV29-1 and TRBJ1-2; D is unclear. Looked up from germline, CDR1 is SQVTM and CDR2 is ANQGSEA. The CDR3 runs to 9 residues. V gave up 6 bases and J gave up 6 bases, with 5 bases separating them. Here the CDR3 DNA reads TGCAGCGTCTCTAATGGCTACACCTTC. Protein: CSVSNGYTF.

This clonotype was counted between two and nine times. V is TRBV13 and J is TRBJ2-1; TRBD2 agrees at 16 bases. The CDR3 is 22 amino acids. The V segment lost 5 bases and the J segment 0 bases; nucleotides outside the gene matches: 16. Germline V CDR1 and CDR2: PRHDT, FYEKMQ (reference sequence). CDR3 sequence (DNA): TGTGCCAGCAGCACCCGGGACGGAACCGGGACTAGCGGGAGGGCCTCCTACAATGAGCAGTTCTTC. Amino acid sequence: CASSTRDGTGTSGRASYNEQFF. The complete variable domain, with remaining parts taken from reference TRBV13 and TRBJ2-1, reads AAGVIQSPRHLIKEKRETATLKCYPIPRHDTVYWYQQGPGQDPQFLISFYEKMQSDKGSIPDRFSAQQFSDYHSELNMSSLELGDSALYFCASSTRDGTGTSGRASYNEQFFGPGTRLTVL.

The chain has TRBV6-1 and TRBJ1-2; 10 nucleotides align to TRBD1. V shed 5 bases, J shed 4 bases, and the junction held 7 bases outside the gene matches. This CDR3 is 15 amino acids long. Germline V lookup: CDR1 MNHNS, CDR2 SASEGT. The CDR3 reads CASSRGTGAGYGYTF. CDR3 DNA: TGTGCCAGCAGTCGCGGGACAGGGGCGGGCTATGGCTACACCTTC.

This clonotype was recorded a few times. The chain couples TRBV25-1 to TRBJ2-2, with 7 nucleotides matching TRBD1. Germline assignment: CDR1 MGHDK and CDR2 SYGVNS. The CDR3 is 14 residues long. With 5 bases clipped from V and 6 bases from J, the junction kept 6 bases outside the gene matches. In DNA form, the CDR3 reads TGTGCCAGCAGTCAGGACAGGTTGGCCGGGGAGCTGTTTTTT. The encoded protein is CASSQDRLAGELFF.

The sample holds many counts of this clonotype. The J gene is TRBJ2-2, the V gene TRBV7-8; possible D gene TRBD2, 7 bases. This CDR3 spans 16 amino acids. The V end lost 2 bases, the J end lost 2 bases, and 12 bases lay between the germline ends. Germline V lookup: CDR1 SGHVS, CDR2 FQNEAQ. The CDR3 sequence is CASSLRGGPNTGELFF. CDR3 in DNA: TGTGCCAGCAGCTTAAGGGGGGGCCCCAACACCGGGGAGCTGTTTTTT. Filled out from reference TRBV7-8 and TRBJ2-2, the complete variable domain reads GAGVSQSPRYKVAKRGQDVALRCDPISGHVSLFWYQQALGQGPEFLTYFQNEAQLDKSGLPSDRFFAERPEGSVSTLKIQRTQQEDSAVYLCASSLRGGPNTGELFFGEGSRLTVL.

The rearrangement links TRBV25-1 to TRBJ2-1; D might be TRBD1 (5 bases). Trimming stripped 1 base from V and 3 bases from J, with 10 bases between. CDR3 length equals 15 residues. The germline CDR1 and CDR2 sequences are MGHDK and SYGVNS. The CDR3 sequence is CASSEWGEFYNEQFF. The CDR3 region has the DNA TGTGCCAGCAGTGAATGGGGCGAATTCTACAATGAGCAGTTCTTC.

This clonotype was observed a few times. The V gene is TRBV11-2, the J gene TRBJ2-1; 11 positions match TRBD2. The V gene's germline CDR1 is SGHAT and CDR2 FQNNGV. The CDR3 extends over 16 amino acids. J gave up 3 bases and V 5 bases, and 6 bases lay outside the gene matches. The CDR3 region has the DNA TGTGCCAGCAGCCCGGGCGGGACTAGCGGCTACAATGAGCAGTTCTTC. It encodes CASSPGGTSGYNEQFF. The variable domain in full, with the rest retrieved from reference TRBV11-2 and TRBJ2-1, is EAGVAQSPRYKIIEKRQSVAFWCNPISGHATLYWYQQILGQGPKLLIQFQNNGVVDDSQLPKDRFSAERLKGVDSTLKIQPAKLEDSAVYLCASSPGGTSGYNEQFFGPGTRLTVL.

This clonotype turned up a few times. The genes are TRBV5-1 and TRBJ2-7, with TRBD2 matching over 11 bases. V was pared by 4 bases and J by 2 bases, with 11 bases of the junction left unmatched. This CDR3 spans 17 amino acids. Germline CDR1 reads SGHRS; CDR2 reads YFSETQ. The CDR3 DNA reads TGCGCCAGCAGCGTGGCCCTAGCGGGAGGAATAACCTACGAGCAGTACTTC. Amino acid sequence: CASSVALAGGITYEQYF.

This clonotype was counted a few times. The chain carries TRBV20-1 and TRBJ2-5; 7 bases align to TRBD2. Germline V gene sequence: CDR1 DFQATT, CDR2 SNEGSKA (reference sequence). V lost 1 base to trimming and J lost 0 bases; unmatched junction nucleotides: 5. This CDR3 is built from 15 residues. CDR3 loop: CSARGSRGNQETQYF. The CDR3 DNA reads as TGCAGTGCTAGAGGTTCGCGGGGGAACCAAGAGACCCAGTACTTC.

CDR3: CASSLRGGRTSGSTDTQYF. The CDR3 region has the DNA TGTGCCAGCAGCTTAAGGGGGGGTCGGACTAGCGGGAGCACAGATACGCAGTATTTT. The rearrangement joins TRBV11-2 to TRBJ2-3, with 11 bases that match TRBD2. The germline CDR1 and CDR2 sequences are SGHAT and FQNNGV. The ends lost 2 bases at V and 0 bases at J; junction bases unmatched: 10. The length of the CDR3 is 19 residues. The full variable domain, rest sourced from reference TRBV11-2 and TRBJ2-3, is EAGVAQSPRYKIIEKRQSVAFWCNPISGHATLYWYQQILGQGPKLLIQFQNNGVVDDSQLPKDRFSAERLKGVDSTLKIQPAKLEDSAVYLCASSLRGGRTSGSTDTQYFGPGTRLTVL.

This clonotype has a handful of counts. The V and J genes are TRBV5-1 and TRBJ2-3; the D gene is possibly TRBD2 (6 bases). Trimming removed 3 bases at V and 4 bases at J, with 12 bases between. Germline values: CDR1 SGHRS, CDR2 YFSETQ. This CDR3 comprises 14 residues. CDR3 nucleotide sequence: TGCGCCAGCAGCTCGACTAGTTTCCCAGATACGCAGTATTTT. This gives the protein CASSSTSFPDTQYF.

This clonotype appeared a few times. One junction end disagrees with the germline gene, perhaps due to a read error. The rearrangement uses TRBV28 and TRBJ1-3; D uncertain. CDR3 length: 12 residues. Germline V gene lookup returns CDR1 MDHEN and CDR2 SYDVKM. The DNA for the CDR3 is TGTGCCAGCGGTTTACGGGCGAACACCATATATTTT. It codes for CASGLRANTIYF.

The chain recombines TRBV6-5 with TRBJ1-5; TRBD1 is a possible D gene (6 bases). This CDR3 has 17 residues. Trimming left V 4 bases short and J 1 base short, with 17 bases between. Germline V gives CDR1 MNHEY, CDR2 SVGAGI. The CDR3 coding sequence is TGTGCCAGCAGTTCAGACAGGCCTCAGGGGAGCAATCAGCCCCAGCATTTT. Translation gives CASSSDRPQGSNQPQHF.

The chain couples TRBV23-1 to TRBJ1-5; D is ambiguous. TRBV23-1 is annotated as an ORF whose role is uncertain. Trimming removed 4 bases from V and 3 bases from J, with 13 bases in between. The CDR3 runs to 15 residues. CDR3 sequence (DNA): TGCGCCAGCAGTCCCCCAGGCGGGCACAATCAGCCCCAGCATTTT. This codes for CASSPPGGHNQPQHF.

This clonotype showed up just a few times. The chain is built from TRBV28 and TRBJ2-7; no firm D call. Looked up from germline, CDR1 is MDHEN and CDR2 is SYDVKM. V lost 6 bases and J 3 bases, leaving 9 bases between the germline ends. The CDR3 contains 12 residues. The CDR3 sequence is CASSSVGYEQYF. Here the CDR3 DNA reads TGTGCCAGCAGCTCCGTGGGCTACGAGCAGTACTTC.

This clonotype came up a few times. This rearrangement joins TRBV7-9 to TRBJ2-1; either TRBD1 or TRBD2 may supply D (5 bases each). This CDR3 comprises 14 residues. Germline V gene data show CDR1 as SEHNR and CDR2 as FQNEAQ (reference sequence). V was clipped by 5 bases and J by 9 bases, with 17 bases between them. The CDR3 here is CASSQIEGPGEQFF. The CDR3 DNA follows: TGTGCCAGCAGCCAGATAGAGGGGCCAGGTGAGCAGTTCTTC. Full variable domain (missing parts from reference TRBV7-9 and TRBJ2-1): DTGVSQNPRHKITKRGQNVTFRCDPISEHNRLYWYRQTLGQGPEFLTYFQNEAQLEKSRLLSDRFSAERPKGSFSTLEIQRTEQGDSAMYLCASSQIEGPGEQFFGPGTRLTVL.